These T cell receptor beta chains were read from a single sample in a study of T cell changes during pregnancy in multiple sclerosis. Sequencing used immunoSEQ multiplex PCR; TCRdb keeps in-frame clones, though not all of them. The sample carries about 75,000 clones, about 90% recorded once. The sample here was CD4+ T cells from peripheral blood mononuclear cells, taken before pregnancy. The receptors stem from a female donor with multiple sclerosis, enrolled in a pregnancy study. Each CDR3 is given with its conserved first and last residue. A D gene is named only where the DNA matches it firmly. The size entry is marked missing in some rows and otherwise reads once, few, many or a size class.

14	TRBJ1-5	NA	TRBV6-1	NA	CASSEDLNGQPQHF	TGTGCCAGCAGTGAAGATCTTAACGGTCAGCCCCAGCATTTT
17	TRBJ1-1	TRBD1	TRBV27	once	CASSWAGGPYGNTEAFF	TGTGCCAGCAGTTGGGCAGGGGGCCCCTATGGGAACACTGAAGCTTTCTTT
16	TRBJ2-1	TRBD2	TRBV7-8	NA	CASSMGLAGTYNEQFF	TGTGCCAGCAGCATGGGACTAGCGGGGACTTACAATGAGCAGTTCTTC
14	TRBJ2-7	NA	TRBV11-2	NA	CASSTTQGPYEQYF	TGTGCCAGCAGTACGACACAGGGCCCGTACGAGCAGTACTTC
16	TRBJ2-2	TRBD1	TRBV5-1	NA	CASSLGTGSNTGELFF	TGCGCCAGCAGCCTCGGGACAGGCTCGAACACCGGGGAGCTGTTTTTT
15	TRBJ1-6	NA	TRBV9	NA	CASSVGGRGNSPLHF	TGTGCCAGCAGCGTAGGGGGCAGGGGAAATTCACCCCTCCACTTT
16	TRBJ1-3	TRBD1	TRBV9	NA	CASSPQGRGSGNTIYF	TGTGCCAGCAGCCCACAGGGGAGAGGCTCTGGAAACACCATATATTTT
13	TRBJ1-5	NA	TRBV28	NA	CASSYRRNQPQHF	TGTGCCAGCAGTTACAGGAGAAATCAGCCCCAGCATTTT
16	TRBJ2-2	TRBD2	TRBV19	NA	CASSVGGGRNTGELFF	TGTGCCAGTAGTGTCGGGGGGGGGCGGAACACCGGGGAGCTGTTTTTT
14	TRBJ2-7	TRBD2	TRBV7-2	NA	CASSLGLAGGRLNF	TGTGCCAGCAGCTTAGGACTAGCGGGAGGGAGGTTAAACTTC
13	TRBJ1-2	NA	TRBV11-2	NA	CASSLDRFYGYTF	TGTGCCAGCAGCTTAGACAGGTTCTATGGCTACACCTTC
15	TRBJ2-7	NA	TRBV5-4	NA	CASSLPQGSSPEQYF	TGTGCCAGCAGCTTACCTCAGGGATCTTCCCCCGAGCAGTACTTC
13	TRBJ2-2	NA	TRBV7-9	NA	CASSLTGFGELFF	TGTGCCAGCAGCCTCACAGGGTTCGGGGAGCTGTTTTTT
15	TRBJ2-7	NA	TRBV5-1	NA	CASSRGGNGAYEQYF	TGCGCCAGCAGCAGGGGTGGGAATGGGGCCTACGAGCAGTACTTC
14	TRBJ1-1	TRBD1	TRBV28	NA	CATRWDRLNTEAFF	TGTGCCACCAGATGGGACAGGCTGAACACTGAAGCTTTCTTT
15	TRBJ2-7	NA	TRBV5-6	NA	CASSQLGPQTYEQYF	TGTGCCAGCAGTCAGTTGGGGCCACAAACCTACGAGCAGTACTTC
14	TRBJ2-7	TRBD2	TRBV9	NA	CASSQSRGGGLRYF	TGTGCCAGCAGCCAGTCTCGCGGGGGGGGCTTACGGTACTTC
12	TRBJ2-3	NA	TRBV29-1	NA	CSAGHGVDTQYF	TGCAGCGCTGGACACGGTGTGGATACGCAGTATTTT
13	TRBJ1-4	NA	TRBV30	few	CAWSGGLREKLFF	TGTGCCTGGAGCGGGGGGTTGAGGGAAAAACTGTTTTTT
18	TRBJ2-3	NA	TRBV28	NA	CASSRSQIQGGKTDTQYF	TGTGCCAGCAGTCGCTCCCAAATACAGGGAGGGAAAACAGATACGCAGTATTTT
14	TRBJ1-5	NA	TRBV18	NA	CASSLDSSNQPQHF	TGTGCCAGCTCTCTTGACAGTAGCAATCAGCCCCAGCATTTT
15	TRBJ2-4	NA	TRBV19	NA	CASSIVSGSRDIQYF	TGTGCCAGTAGTATTGTATCGGGGAGTAGGGACATTCAGTACTTC
15	TRBJ2-7	TRBD1	TRBV5-6	few	CASSYRTGGSYEQYF	TGTGCCAGCAGCTATCGGACAGGGGGTTCCTACGAGCAGTACTTC
16	TRBJ2-3	TRBD2	TRBV5-1	NA	CASSLPQLAGGDTQYF	TGCGCCAGCAGCTTGCCCCAACTAGCGGGAGGAGATACGCAGTATTTT
14	TRBJ2-2	NA	TRBV5-1	NA	CASSLNIFPGELFF	TGCGCCAGCAGCTTAAACATCTTTCCTGGGGAGCTGTTTTTT
17	TRBJ2-7	TRBD2	TRBV28	NA	CASSLMGLAGSSYEQYF	TGTGCCAGCAGTTTAATGGGACTAGCGGGGTCGTCCTACGAGCAGTACTTC
16	TRBJ2-2	TRBD2	TRBV4-2	NA	CASSHQTSGETGELFF	TGTGCCAGCAGCCATCAGACTAGCGGAGAGACCGGGGAGCTGTTTTTT
15	TRBJ2-2	TRBD1	TRBV5-1	NA	CASRSRQGSTGELFF	TGCGCCAGCAGATCCAGACAGGGAAGTACCGGGGAGCTGTTTTTT
15	TRBJ1-1	TRBD1	TRBV7-9	NA	CASSLQGTGNTEAFF	TGTGCCAGCAGCTTACAGGGGACAGGGAACACTGAAGCTTTCTTT
13	TRBJ2-3	NA	TRBV27	NA	CASSSRGSATQYF	TGTGCCAGCAGTTCCAGAGGTTCCGCTACGCAGTATTTT
12	TRBJ2-2	TRBD2	TRBV7-9	NA	CASSSGLVELFF	TGTGCCAGCAGCTCAGGACTAGTCGAGCTGTTTTTT
15	TRBJ2-5	TRBD1	TRBV5-4	NA	CASSPRTGVQETQYF	TGTGCCAGCAGCCCGAGGACAGGGGTGCAAGAGACCCAGTACTTC
16	TRBJ1-4	TRBD1	TRBV27	NA	CASSWTTGTGNEKLFF	TGTGCCAGCAGTTGGACGACCGGGACAGGGAATGAAAAACTGTTTTTT
13	TRBJ2-6	NA	TRBV27	once	CASSRAGANVLTF	TGTGCCAGCAGCCGCGCTGGGGCCAACGTCCTGACTTTC
15	TRBJ2-1	NA	TRBV9	once	CASSATGRGGDEQFF	TGTGCTAGCAGCGCCACAGGAAGGGGTGGCGATGAGCAGTTCTTC
13	TRBJ2-3	NA	TRBV5-1	NA	CASSLRSADTQYF	TGCGCCAGCAGCTTGAGGAGCGCAGATACGCAGTATTTT
15	TRBJ1-5	NA	TRBV5-8	NA	CASSPQGNGNQPQHF	TGTGCCAGCAGCCCGCAGGGGAATGGCAATCAGCCCCAGCATTTT
16	TRBJ2-3	NA	TRBV9	NA	CASSVSGTGYTDTQYF	TGTGCCAGCAGCGTAAGCGGGACAGGCTACACAGATACGCAGTATTTT
14	TRBJ2-5	NA	TRBV19	once	CASSQGRSGETQYF	TGTGCCAGTAGTCAGGGCAGGTCCGGGGAGACCCAGTACTTC
13	TRBJ2-4	NA	TRBV5-1	once	CASSLGPQNIQYF	TGCGCCAGCAGCTTGGGGCCCCAAAACATTCAGTACTTC
13	TRBJ1-2	NA	TRBV4-3	few	CASSQRFNYGYTF	TGCGCCAGCAGCCAACGGTTCAACTATGGCTACACCTTC
15	TRBJ1-5	TRBD1	TRBV5-8	once	CASSSRTGRNQPQHF	TGTGCCAGCAGCAGTAGGACAGGGCGGAATCAGCCCCAGCATTTT
18	TRBJ2-5	NA	TRBV10-1	NA	CASSEAKHSVPYQETQYF	TGCGCCAGCAGTGAGGCCAAACATAGCGTCCCGTACCAAGAGACCCAGTACTTC
13	TRBJ1-1	NA	TRBV11-3	NA	CASSLGGDTEAFF	TGTGCCAGCAGCTTAGGGGGAGACACTGAAGCTTTCTTT
16	TRBJ1-2	NA	TRBV11-2	NA	CASSPIPNRANYGYTF	TGTGCCAGCAGCCCAATCCCTAACAGGGCCAACTATGGCTACACCTTC
15	TRBJ2-7	TRBD1	TRBV5-4	NA	CASSPTGDRGGEQYF	TGTGCCAGCAGCCCAACTGGAGACAGGGGAGGCGAGCAGTACTTC